The following is a T cell receptor beta chain sequence with its context. The clone's antigen remains unknown. There are no base qualities to consult, and no much larger clone falls within one base. Deletion took 0 bases off V and 0 bases off J, with a span of 4 bases between the germline ends. The CDR3, cysteine through phenylalanine, is 14 amino acids long. The entry retains the CDR3 DNA only, 42 bases that are in frame from base 1. The germline V gene yields SGHRS for CDR1 and YFSETQ for CDR2. The entry originates in a study of blood T cell repertoires in COVID-19 (dated by TCRdb to the early 2020s). Broadly, across the study: For ImmuneRACE Cohort 3, a participant was defined as recovered based on two consecutive negative NP/OP PCR tests, clearance by a healthcare professional, or resolution of symptoms. Sample metadata almost always included a de-identified subject ID, COVID-19 status, age in years and sex. The material from the prospective study consisted of cDNA or gDNA derived from T cells, B-cell-depleted T cells, or PBMCs. The repertoires were made available in a free public database intended to serve as a resource for research on the immune response to SARS-CoV-2. The samples were drawn from two sources: the first 160 participants of the ongoing ImmuneRACE study, and about 1,300 subjects contributed by 6 global collaborators. HLA class I and class II types, where available, came from metadata supplied by the sample provider rather than from assay-based typing. The dataset comprised deeply sampled blood TCRbeta repertoires from subjects exposed to, actively infected with, or recovered from COVID-19. The collaborator samples originated in the United States, Italy and Spain and spanned the acute and convalescent phases of COVID-19.

In the prospective study, participants were roughly 18 to 100 years old, resided in about two dozen geographic areas of the United States, and were enrolled through a virtual design. In the prospective study, participants were assigned to cohorts based on the clinical history participants reported in a screening survey and a study questionnaire. Each participant in the prospective study had whole blood, serum and a nasopharyngeal or oropharyngeal swab collected by mobile phlebotomists. Over a roughly 2-month period, participants in the prospective study had the option of providing additional blood draws and questionnaires. Before DNA extraction, blood samples from the prospective study were shipped at room temperature or frozen. The investigation overall reported the following: How much clinical and demographic metadata was included differed by source and by participant, and the metadata was provided uncurated.

TCRbeta CDR3 regions were amplified from genomic DNA by means of the immunoSEQ Assay, a bias-controlled multiplex PCR. The original methods were these. The number of nucleated cells in each sample was estimated by amplification of reference gene primers within the assay. Sequence reads were collapsed and filtered to measure the absolute abundance of every unique TCRbeta CDR3 rearrangement. Productive Simpson clonality was computed per sample as the square root of Simpson's diversity index over productive rearrangements. Not all clones reach the TCRdb copy of this immuneACCESS table, which keeps in-frame sequences only. Checked studies attribute under half of the gap to unresolved V genes and leave the rest unexplained. V and J calls and clone size come straight from that table; D and trimming were deduced from the DNA. In all, the sample holds a few hundred thousand clones, and roughly 86% of those were seen once. The ten top clones hold 1.5% to 2% of the sample.

The rearranged chain carries TRBV5-1 and TRBJ2-4, with the identity of the D gene unclear. The specimen was PBMCs or T cells enriched from blood (not recorded which). The sequence was obtained from a man between 40 and 49 years old in a cohort exposed to, infected with or recovered from COVID-19 (not recorded which). The CDR3 has the sequence CASSLAVAKNIQYF. The nucleotide sequence is TGCGCCAGCAGCTTGGCGGTAGCCAAAAACATTCAGTACTTC.